The clone carrying this T cell receptor beta chain was counted ten times or more. Its antigen remains unidentified. The data belong to a study of response to subunit inactivated influenza vaccine. Study-wide results and caveats: The study's authors posited that every seasonal influenza vaccination enlists few new T cells.

Each CDR3 protein gets one entry after TCRdb re-called the RT-PCR reads with MiXCR. The data hold over 750,000 distinct CDR3 sequences, with 21% observed a single time. V trimming: 7 bases; J trimming: 6 bases; junction bases outside the gene matches: 7. CDR1 and CDR2 from the germline V gene are SGHRS and YFSETQ. This CDR3 is built from 14 residues. This rearrangement joins TRBV5-1 to TRBJ2-1, with 10 bases identical to TRBD1. The sequences come from PBMCs from blood, collected around 5 days after vaccination. The source is a man aged 45-60 years who received an inactivated influenza vaccine. CDR3 region: CASSRDRGGNEQFF. Here the CDR3 DNA reads TGCGCCAGCTCCCGGGACAGGGGAGGCAATGAGCAGTTCTTC.